This T cell receptor (beta chain) was sequenced during a study of T cells after yellow fever vaccination. Overall study findings and caveats: The secondary T-cell response peaked on day 5, not day 15, but was weaker.

5'RACE template switching generated TCR cDNA, adding a universal primer site and UMIs. One entry per CDR3 protein, called by TCRdb with MiXCR from the 5' RACE reads. The table records under 300,000 distinct CDR3 sequences, 6.5% to 8.5% of them present only once. As concerns this clonotype: Its antigen is not known.

J gave up 6 bases and V 3 bases, and 7 bases lay outside the gene matches. The CDR3 spans 14 residues. The germline gives CDR1 SQVTM, CDR2 ANQGSEA. This TCR came from a man aged 25 to 40 who received the YFV17D yellow fever vaccine. V usage is TRBV29-1 and J usage is TRBJ2-7, with 11 bases identical to TRBD1. The input for sequencing was CD4+ T cells sorted from PBMCs, taken 15 days after the yellow fever booster vaccination. The CDR3 nucleotides read TGCAGCGTTGAGCAGGGACAGGGGGGTTCCGAGCAGTACTTC. Amino acid sequence: CSVEQGQGGSEQYF.